Below are 4 T cell receptor beta chains sequenced from a single sample in a study of Graves' ophthalmopathy and Graves' hyperthyroidism. Researchers took RNA transcripts and amplified TCR beta CDR3 regions from them. HTBI primers were employed in first-round RT-PCR, then a second-round multiplex PCR followed. TCRdb independently ran MiXCR on the multiplex PCR reads; one entry per CDR3 protein. Found here are about 240,000 distinct CDR3 sequences, 45% to 55% of them singletons; the top ten hold around half. Sequencing was carried out using peripheral blood. These receptors all stem from an adult man with Graves' ophthalmopathy.

The gene calls are TRBV2 and TRBJ1-5; no firm D call. The germline CDR1 and CDR2 sequences are SNHLY and FYNNEI. The length of the CDR3 is 14 residues. V lost 8 bases, J lost 7 bases, and 18 bases lay in between. CDR3 nucleotides: TGTGCCAGCGTTGAAGGCAGCCCCGGGCAGCCCCAGCATTTT. Its protein product is CASVEGSPGQPQHF.

This clonotype came up a few times. The chain links TRBV5-4 to TRBJ1-2, with D perhaps TRBD1 (5 bases). Germline lookup yields CDR1 SGHNT and CDR2 YYREEE (reference sequence). Trimming removed 4 bases from V and 9 bases from J, with 13 bases in between. CDR3 length equals 12 residues. The CDR3 region is CASSRDHVSYTF. CDR3 in DNA: TGTGCCAGCAGCCGGGACCACGTGAGCTACACCTTC.

On this clonotype itself: An end of the junction does not agree with germline; a read error may underlie this. The CDR3 DNA is TGTGCCAGCAGTTACCAACAGGGTTGGTTGATACGGTCACCCCTCCACTTT. Protein sequence: CASSYQQGWLIRSPLHF. The V and J genes are TRBV10-2 and TRBJ1-6, with a weak D call TRBD1 (6 bases). The CDR3 is made up of 17 amino acids. The germline V gene encodes CDR1 WSHSY and CDR2 SAAADI.

With respect to this clonotype: Being one base from a much bigger clone, this may be a read error. The chain uses TRBV10-3 and TRBJ2-5; 7 bases match TRBD1. The ends lost 3 bases at V and 7 bases at J; junction bases unmatched: 5. The germline V gene has CDR1 ENHRY and CDR2 SYGVKD. This CDR3 has 13 residues. CDR3 amino acids: CAISETGEGTQYF. In nucleotides, the CDR3 is TGTGCCATCAGTGAAACAGGGGAAGGGACCCAGTACTTC.